This T cell receptor beta chain originates from a study of blood T cell repertoires in COVID-19. Across the study: Donors in the United States, Italy and Spain gave samples during acute or convalescent COVID-19. PBMCs, B-cell-depleted T cells, or T cells were the source of the cDNA or gDNA that made up the material.

Sequenced by immunoSEQ multiplex PCR; TCRdb stores in-frame clones only, minus some. The table records approximately 320,000 clones, around 90% of them present only once. The V gene's germline CDR1 is MDHEN and CDR2 SYDVKM. This CDR3 contains 16 residues. J lost 8 bases, V lost 5 bases, and 11 bases had no gene match. Only one count was recorded for this clone. This receptor was obtained from a woman aged 18-29 years who had recovered from COVID-19. The V and J genes are TRBV28 and TRBJ1-4; 10 bases agree with TRBD1. The sample consisted of PBMCs or T cells enriched from blood (not recorded which). The CDR3 DNA reads as TGTGCCAGCAGTCCCGCCGGGACAGGGGTGGGGGAAAAACTGTTTTTT. Protein sequence: CASSPAGTGVGEKLFF.